This record looks at one T cell receptor beta chain sequence and its context. Its antigen is still unknown. Assay: immunoSEQ multiplex PCR; the TCRdb copy retains only in-frame clones and omits some. The repertoire holds roughly 1,000,000 clones, with around 78% as singletons. This CDR3 region has 19 residues. Trimming removed 0 bases at V and 2 bases at J, with 22 bases between. Germline V CDR1 and CDR2: LGHNA, YNFKEQ. This record belongs to a study of shared clonotypes between healthy human individuals. Whole-study findings and limits: Larger estimated richness was generally recorded for naive subsets relative to memory subsets. The study found roughly 5.3% of naive CD4 clonotypes shared across a few donors. Shared clonotypes across all four donors exceeded non-shared ones in generation probability. Apart from blood, nothing was sampled; tissue repertoires likely differ.

The chain uses TRBV4-2 and TRBJ2-5; maybe TRBD2 (6 bases). Source material: memory CD4+ T cells from PBMCs. Noted subset: CD45RA-negative fraction. This receptor was taken from a man aged 18 to 29 in good health. Some clones in this sample may be carry-over from other donors' samples. CDR3: CASSQDWVLAPDLQETQYF. CDR3 coding DNA: TGTGCCAGCAGCCAAGACTGGGTTCTAGCGCCAGACCTTCAAGAGACCCAGTACTTC.